The source of this TCR beta chain is a study of vaccination effects on CD4 cells after COVID-19. General study findings and limits: Researchers reported few convalescent patients and no early post-infection timepoints in the study.

After expansion with viral peptide pools in the ViraFEST assay, antigen-specific CD4+ T cells were sequenced. Between days 9 and 11 of culture, CD4+ T cells were separated out. In the vaccine recipients, nucleocapsid antibodies were negative and there was no prior SARS-CoV-2 infection. It was with about 10 IU/ml IL-2 and roughly 9.2 ug/ml peptides that 2 million to 2.5 million PBMC per well were cultured. Half the medium was swapped for IL-2 medium on days 3 and 7. About this clone: Its antigen is still unknown.

Some clones are missing from TCRdb's copy, which holds only in-frame ones; the method was immunoSEQ multiplex PCR. Counted here are more than 20,000 clones, about 70% occurring once; the ten biggest clones make up around a tenth. The CDR3 totals 13 residues. Trimming cost V 10 bases and J 3 bases, with 15 bases left between them. The TCR comes from a human donor who received a COVID-19 vaccine. The specimen was CD4+ T cells from PBMCs cultured with HCoV-NL63 spike peptides, collected before COVID-19 vaccination. This rearrangement joins TRBV12-3 or TRBV12-4 to TRBJ1-2, with a tentative D call TRBD1 (6 bases). The chain's CDR3 is CATAGRGHYGYTF. The CDR3 bases are TGTGCCACCGCCGGCAGGGGACACTATGGCTACACCTTC.